A selection of T cell receptor beta chains follows, all from one sample in a study of T-cell reconstitution after alpha-beta-depleted transplantation in children. In TCRdb, the PCR reads were re-called with MiXCR into one record per CDR3 protein. The sample has more than 85,000 distinct CDR3 sequences; 4.5% to 7.5% are singletons. This sample comprised PBMCs, mostly from graft donor cells, obtained 60 days after TCRalphabeta/CD19-depleted stem cell transplant. The receptors derive from a female patient aged 2 to 10 who had a stem cell transplant for Fanconi anemia, so the T cells may come from the graft donor. The CDR3 runs from the conserved cysteine through the conserved F or W. Each record gives: V gene, CDR3 length, clone size, CDR3 protein. Not all rows give a size; the values are once, few, many and, for expanded clones, a class.

V gene: TRBV28; CDR3 length: 15; clone size: many; CDR3 protein: CASSLTPGGPYEQYF
V gene: TRBV6-1; CDR3 length: 14; clone size: NA; CDR3 protein: CASSAWPDTDTQYF
V gene: TRBV20-1; CDR3 length: 14; clone size: few; CDR3 protein: CSARADSSNYEQYF
V gene: TRBV5-1; CDR3 length: 16; clone size: NA; CDR3 protein: CASTSRTGGKVGELFF
V gene: TRBV7-9; CDR3 length: 13; clone size: few; CDR3 protein: CASSRRTLETQYF
V gene: TRBV2; CDR3 length: 16; clone size: NA; CDR3 protein: CASGKRLAGNQETQYF
V gene: TRBV6-2/TRBV6-3; CDR3 length: 10; clone size: many; CDR3 protein: CASRGNGYTF
V gene: TRBV20-1; CDR3 length: 16; clone size: NA; CDR3 protein: CSARQSRVWGNYGYTF
V gene: TRBV6-2/TRBV6-3; CDR3 length: 12; clone size: NA; CDR3 protein: CATLTMRYEQYF
V gene: TRBV30; CDR3 length: 15; clone size: NA; CDR3 protein: CAWSVWSVFTDTQYF
V gene: TRBV29-1; CDR3 length: 14; clone size: many; CDR3 protein: CSVEDYGRNYGYTF
V gene: TRBV27; CDR3 length: 14; clone size: many; CDR3 protein: CASSRTSGTDTQYF
V gene: TRBV5-6; CDR3 length: 14; clone size: NA; CDR3 protein: CASSSQGSNQPQHF
V gene: TRBV4-2; CDR3 length: 13; clone size: NA; CDR3 protein: CASSQAENQPQHF
V gene: TRBV3-1; CDR3 length: 16; clone size: NA; CDR3 protein: CASSLSLSGRSYEQYF
V gene: TRBV5-1; CDR3 length: 15; clone size: many; CDR3 protein: CASSFAGSSKETQYF
V gene: TRBV4-2; CDR3 length: 14; clone size: large; CDR3 protein: CASSQTRTVFEAFF
V gene: TRBV29-1; CDR3 length: 13; clone size: many; CDR3 protein: CSVGTGHTGELFF
V gene: TRBV18; CDR3 length: 17; clone size: NA; CDR3 protein: CASSPVPGQATKNIQYF
V gene: TRBV5-1; CDR3 length: 16; clone size: NA; CDR3 protein: CASSLALLGNRYEQYF
V gene: TRBV15; CDR3 length: 16; clone size: NA; CDR3 protein: CATSRGGGSSYNEQFF
V gene: TRBV4-1; CDR3 length: 15; clone size: many; CDR3 protein: CASSPGLAYSYEQYF
V gene: TRBV10-3; CDR3 length: 14; clone size: NA; CDR3 protein: CAIRGGGRNQPQHF
V gene: TRBV5-1; CDR3 length: 15; clone size: many; CDR3 protein: CASSLRGGGANEQFF
V gene: TRBV5-1; CDR3 length: 15; clone size: many; CDR3 protein: CASSAAGTGAREQYF
V gene: TRBV5-1; CDR3 length: 12; clone size: many; CDR3 protein: CASSSTTLEQYF
V gene: TRBV7-2; CDR3 length: 16; clone size: many; CDR3 protein: CASSLAASSSADTQYF
V gene: TRBV6-1; CDR3 length: 18; clone size: many; CDR3 protein: CASSGEGSFRSYNSPLHF
V gene: TRBV6-2/TRBV6-3; CDR3 length: 18; clone size: NA; CDR3 protein: CTFSYHGVGSQSTDTQYF
V gene: TRBV27; CDR3 length: 17; clone size: many; CDR3 protein: CASSLLPPRASGNTIYF
V gene: TRBV24-1; CDR3 length: 16; clone size: many; CDR3 protein: CATSDPGTGTYNEQFF
V gene: TRBV3-1; CDR3 length: 12; clone size: many; CDR3 protein: CASSPITGELFF
V gene: TRBV18; CDR3 length: 12; clone size: NA; CDR3 protein: CASSQLQETQYF
V gene: TRBV9; CDR3 length: 13; clone size: many; CDR3 protein: CASSVVGEDTQYF
V gene: TRBV7-2; CDR3 length: 15; clone size: NA; CDR3 protein: CASSFGLDAYNEQFF
V gene: TRBV5-5; CDR3 length: 16; clone size: few; CDR3 protein: CASSFSRGHLNEKLFF
V gene: TRBV28; CDR3 length: 17; clone size: NA; CDR3 protein: CASSLAGKFPHTGELFF
V gene: TRBV29-1; CDR3 length: 12; clone size: many; CDR3 protein: CSVVLTGFRAFF
V gene: TRBV2; CDR3 length: 13; clone size: many; CDR3 protein: CACTSGFTGELFF
V gene: TRBV20-1; CDR3 length: 17; clone size: NA; CDR3 protein: CCASATRDSSHNYGYTF
V gene: TRBV7-9; CDR3 length: 16; clone size: NA; CDR3 protein: CASSSTLGGETDTQYF
V gene: TRBV18; CDR3 length: 12; clone size: many; CDR3 protein: CASSPEGHEQYF
V gene: TRBV5-1; CDR3 length: 14; clone size: NA; CDR3 protein: CASSLAGVGNTIYF
V gene: TRBV5-1; CDR3 length: 14; clone size: NA; CDR3 protein: CASSLSGTNEKLFF
V gene: TRBV7-9; CDR3 length: 15; clone size: few; CDR3 protein: CASSNYRTSYNEQFF
V gene: TRBV3-1; CDR3 length: 15; clone size: few; CDR3 protein: CASSQRGGYTGELFF
V gene: TRBV12-5; CDR3 length: 13; clone size: few; CDR3 protein: CASGLTLTGELFF
V gene: TRBV28; CDR3 length: 12; clone size: many; CDR3 protein: CASSSFPGPTIF
V gene: TRBV29-1; CDR3 length: 14; clone size: many; CDR3 protein: CSVDFGRARGEAFF
V gene: TRBV20-1; CDR3 length: 14; clone size: many; CDR3 protein: CSASLGRSTDTQYF
V gene: TRBV4-1; CDR3 length: 19; clone size: many; CDR3 protein: CASSHGDGAYGLAGNEQFF
V gene: TRBV18; CDR3 length: 18; clone size: NA; CDR3 protein: CASSPSSGGTGGQETQYF